Listed below are T cell receptor beta chains from one sample, sequenced in a study of blood T cells in healthy people across ages. TCRdb independently ran MiXCR on the 5' RACE reads; one entry per CDR3 protein. The repertoire has fewer than 950,000 distinct CDR3 sequences, roughly 34% of them found once; the top ten carry 10% to 15%. The sample comprised blood. The receptors here all came from a man aged 18 to 29 in good health. The CDR3 runs from the conserved cysteine through the conserved F or W. The D gene is left open where the match is weak. Clone size is stated in some rows and not others, as once, few, many or a class when expanded.

>TRBJ2-5|TRBV20-1|many|NA
TGCAGTGCTAGGGCGGGGAATTCGGAGACCCAGTACTTC
CSARAGNSETQYF
>TRBJ1-2|TRBV5-5|many|NA
TGTGCCAGCCGCGGCCACATCTATGGCTACACCTTC
CASRGHIYGYTF
>TRBJ2-7|TRBV2|few|TRBD1
TGTGCCAGCAGGACGATGACAGGGACCTACGAGCAGTACTTC
CASRTMTGTYEQYF
>TRBJ1-2|TRBV12-3/TRBV12-4|NA|NA
TGTGCCAGTCGCCGGGGGGCTACTAACTATGGCTACACCTTC
CASRRGATNYGYTF
>TRBJ2-5|TRBV4-3|NA|TRBD2
TGCGCCAGCAGCCCCGTTGGGGGGGGTAACAATGAGCAGTACTTC
CASSPVGGGNNEQYF
>TRBJ1-5|TRBV3-1|few|TRBD1
TGTGCCAGCAGCCCCGCGACAGGGGGCTCTTCCAATCAGCCCCAGCATTTT
CASSPATGGSSNQPQHF
>TRBJ2-6|TRBV28|NA|NA
TGTGCCTGCAGTCTTGACAGGCACTCTGGGGCCAACGTCCTGACTTTC
CACSLDRHSGANVLTF
>TRBJ2-5|TRBV6-2/TRBV6-3|many|NA
TGTGCCAGCAGTTACTTCGCTGCTAGCGTAATGGAGACCCAGTACTTC
CASSYFAASVMETQYF
>TRBJ1-1|TRBV20-1|NA|NA
TGCAGTGCTAGAGATACAGGTTGGGGCACTGAAGCTTTCTTT
CSARDTGWGTEAFF
>TRBJ1-2|TRBV2|few|TRBD1
TGTGCCAGGGGGACAGCCAACAACTATGGCTACACCTTC
CARGTANNYGYTF
>TRBJ2-1|TRBV7-2|NA|TRBD2
TGTGCCAGCAGGCCATTGGCGGGGGGAAATGAGCAGTTCTTC
CASRPLAGGNEQFF
>TRBJ2-1|TRBV6-5|NA|TRBD1
TGTGCCAGCAGTTACTCACAGGGGGCGGGCAATGAGCAGTTCTTC
CASSYSQGAGNEQFF
>TRBJ1-1|TRBV2|NA|NA
TGTGCCAGCAGTGAAGCCAGGGTGCGCCTTGAAGCTTTCTTT
CASSEARVRLEAFF
>TRBJ2-3|TRBV4-1|NA|NA
TGCGCCAGCAGCCAAGAGAGACTGAGTGGGGGCCTCACAGATACGCAGTATTTT
CASSQERLSGGLTDTQYF
>TRBJ2-7|TRBV5-1|few|NA
TGCGCCAGCAGCACCGCCGATGACAACTCCTACGAGCAGTACTTC
CASSTADDNSYEQYF
>TRBJ2-7|TRBV20-1|few|NA
TGCAGTGCTAGGGAAAAGAACGAGCAGTACTTC
CSAREKNEQYF
>TRBJ1-3|TRBV20-1|NA|TRBD1
TGCAGTGCTGCAGGGGGCTCTGGAAACACCATATATTTT
CSAAGGSGNTIYF
>TRBJ2-2|TRBV4-1|few|NA
TGCGCCAGCAGCCGAGGGCGAAACGGGGAGCTGTTTTTT
CASSRGRNGELFF
>TRBJ2-2|TRBV28|NA|NA
TGTGCCAGCTTGGGGAGGAACACCGGGGAGCTGTTTTTT
CASLGRNTGELFF
>TRBJ2-4|TRBV7-2|NA|TRBD2
TGTGCCAGTAGCCCCGGGGGGGGTTTAATAGCCACAAACATTCAGTACTTC
CASSPGGGLIATNIQYF
>TRBJ2-7|TRBV21-1|NA|NA
TGTGCCAGCAGCGTCCGGGACAGGGCCCTCTACGAGCAGTACTTC
CASSVRDRALYEQYF
>TRBJ1-2|TRBV12-3/TRBV12-4|few|TRBD1
TGTGCCAGCAGTTTAACAGGGGCGTACGATGGCTACACCTTC
CASSLTGAYDGYTF
>TRBJ2-5|TRBV29-1|many|TRBD2
TGCAGCGTTGAAGGGGGAGGGTATGAGCAGTACTTC
CSVEGGGYEQYF
>TRBJ2-5|TRBV5-6|NA|NA
TGTGCCAGCAGCTACGGTCTGCTCAGGGGAGGTGGAGAGACCCAGTACTTC
CASSYGLLRGGGETQYF
>TRBJ1-2|TRBV4-1|few|NA
TGCGCCAGCAGCCAAGATCCTAGGGGTATTGGCTACACCTTC
CASSQDPRGIGYTF
>TRBJ1-2|TRBV20-1|NA|TRBD1
TGCAGTGCTAGAGAAAAAGGACAGGGGAATCTTTGGATACATGGCTACACCTTC
CSAREKGQGNLWIHGYTF
>TRBJ1-1|TRBV27|few|NA
TGTGCCAGCAGTTTAGGCCAGGGGATTCTGGCTGAAGCTTTCTTT
CASSLGQGILAEAFF
>TRBJ2-1|TRBV7-3|few|NA
TGTGCCAGCAGCTTACGTCCAGCGGAGTACAATGAGCAGTTCTTC
CASSLRPAEYNEQFF
>TRBJ2-1|TRBV7-3|NA|NA
TGTGCCAGCAGCCGGACCTCTTTTTATGAGCAGTTCTTC
CASSRTSFYEQFF
>TRBJ2-1|TRBV12-3/TRBV12-4|NA|TRBD1
TGTGCCAGCAGTTTAGGCCACAGGGGATCGTACAATGAGCAGTTCTTC
CASSLGHRGSYNEQFF
>TRBJ1-6|TRBV20-1|NA|NA
TGCAGTGCTATTTTCGGTAATTCACCCCTCCACTTT
CSAIFGNSPLHF
>TRBJ2-3|TRBV20-1|few|TRBD2
TGCAGTGCTAGGCGGACTAGCGGGGGTGTAGATACGCAGTATTTT
CSARRTSGGVDTQYF
>TRBJ2-7|TRBV27|NA|NA
TGTGCCAGCAGTTCTGGCTCCTACAATGAGCAGTACTTC
CASSSGSYNEQYF
>TRBJ2-2|TRBV20-1|few|NA
TGCAGTGCTCGGCGCAGTGGGGGGACCACGGGGGAGCTGTTTTTT
CSARRSGGTTGELFF
>TRBJ1-2|TRBV5-1|many|NA
TGCGCCAGCAGCTTGGATCCGGACTATGGCTACACCTTC
CASSLDPDYGYTF
>TRBJ2-3|TRBV9|NA|NA
TGTGCCAGCAGCTCCGGGACCGTTAGCCTCACAGATACGCAGTATTTT
CASSSGTVSLTDTQYF
>TRBJ1-1|TRBV12-3/TRBV12-4|few|NA
TGTGCCAGCAGCCCCCTGGGTGGGGGGATCACTGAAGCTTTCTTT
CASSPLGGGITEAFF
>TRBJ2-4|TRBV20-1|many|NA
TGCAGTGCTAGAGATCCCCTGACAGCCTCCATGGGAAACATTCAGTACTTC
CSARDPLTASMGNIQYF
>TRBJ2-3|TRBV5-1|few|NA
TGCGCCAGCAGCTCGAGGTCCGATCCCGGGCCAGATACGCAGTATTTT
CASSSRSDPGPDTQYF
>TRBJ2-3|TRBV7-2|few|NA
TGTGCCAGCAGCTTCGGAGTTAGGAGGGGCACAGATACGCAGTATTTT
CASSFGVRRGTDTQYF
>TRBJ2-2|TRBV15|NA|NA
TGTGCCACCAGCCGAGAGGGGCTTCCAATCAACACCGGGGAGCTGTTTTTT
CATSREGLPINTGELFF
>TRBJ2-7|TRBV5-4|NA|TRBD1
TGTGCCAGCAGCCGTGACAGGGTCCACGAGCAGTACTTC
CASSRDRVHEQYF
>TRBJ1-1|TRBV5-1|many|NA
TGCGCCAGCAGCTTGGAGCTTTCCACTGAAGCTTTCTTT
CASSLELSTEAFF
>TRBJ1-1|TRBV25-1|few|NA
TGTGCCAGCAGGCGGACAGCCGAGGGGACTGAAGCTTTCTTT
CASRRTAEGTEAFF
>TRBJ2-5|TRBV29-1|NA|TRBD1
TGCAGCGAAAAGGGACAGAACAATGAGCAGTACTTC
CSEKGQNNEQYF
>TRBJ2-2|TRBV4-1|NA|TRBD2
TGCGCCAGCAGCCAAGATTCTAGCGGGGGGGCTATTTATAACACCGGGGAGCTGTTTTTT
CASSQDSSGGAIYNTGELFF